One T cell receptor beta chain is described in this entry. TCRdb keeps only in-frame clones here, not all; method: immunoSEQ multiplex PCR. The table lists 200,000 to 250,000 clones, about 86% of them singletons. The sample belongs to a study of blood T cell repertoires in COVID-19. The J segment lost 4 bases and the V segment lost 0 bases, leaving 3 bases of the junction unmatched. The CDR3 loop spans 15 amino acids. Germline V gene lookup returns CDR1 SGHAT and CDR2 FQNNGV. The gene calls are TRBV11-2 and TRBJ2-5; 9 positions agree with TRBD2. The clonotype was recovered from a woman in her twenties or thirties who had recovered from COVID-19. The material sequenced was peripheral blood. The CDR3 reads CASSLDSGGGETQYF. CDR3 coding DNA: TGTGCCAGCAGCTTAGATAGCGGGGGAGGAGAGACCCAGTACTTC.